This T cell receptor beta chain derives from a study of Ad26.COV2.S vaccination and SARS-CoV-2 variants. The CDR3 totals 14 residues. V lost 5 bases to trimming and J lost 2 bases; unmatched junction nucleotides: 5. The germline V gene has CDR1 SGHNT and CDR2 YYREEE (reference sequence). Specified treatment: 19 received Ad26.COV2.S at low or high dose, single or two shots; five or six received placebo; per-sample allocation not given. Sample collection was performed on day 63 after the first vaccine or placebo injection. Repertoires were generated with immunoSEQ multiplex PCR, while TCRdb's copy carries only in-frame clones and drops some. The profile covers hundreds of thousands of clones, with 80% to 90% appearing a single time and roughly 1.5% taken by the ten largest.

Specimen: peripheral blood, collected in a trial of Ad26.COV2.S vaccine versus placebo. The chain couples TRBV5-4 to TRBJ2-7, with 9 bases that match TRBD1. The source is a person between 18 and 65 years old who received the Ad26.COV2.S COVID-19 vaccine or a placebo. The CDR3 is CASRRDRDPYEQYF. The DNA for the CDR3 is TGTGCCAGCAGACGGGACAGGGACCCCTACGAGCAGTACTTC.